The TCR beta chain described here comes from a study of technical replicates of blood from a handful of donors. Germline lookup yields CDR1 MDHEN and CDR2 SYDVKM. The CDR3 is 16 amino acids. V lost 7 bases and J 0 bases, leaving 18 bases between the germline ends. Sequenced by immunoSEQ multiplex PCR; TCRdb stores in-frame clones only, minus some. This sample has around 79,000 clones, with approximately 94% found just once. The specimen sequenced was T cells isolated from PBMCs. V gene TRBV28 combines with J gene TRBJ1-1, with D perhaps TRBD1 (5 bases). This receptor was taken from a human donor in good health. The CDR3 sequence: CASNVPKTGLNTEAFF. The DNA of the CDR3 is TGTGCCAGCAACGTTCCAAAAACAGGCTTGAACACTGAAGCTTTCTTT.